The clone carrying this TCR beta chain came up many times. The junction had 11 bases not matched to a gene; V was cut back by 6 bases and J by 5 bases. The CDR3 covers 14 residues. CDR1 and CDR2 (germline): SQVTM, ANQGSEA. Preparing the TCRbeta library involved the use of unique molecular identifiers. MiXCR was run by TCRdb on the PCR reads, yielding one entry per CDR3 protein. The sample has 170,000 or so distinct CDR3 sequences; about 6.4% are singletons. The data were obtained in a study of T-cell reconstitution after alpha-beta-depleted transplantation in children. The material sequenced was PBMCs from the stem cell graft donor, taken from the stem cell graft. The chain carries TRBV29-1 and TRBJ2-5; 8 bases agree with TRBD1. The sequence was collected from a human donor who donated a stem cell graft to a child with Wiskott-Aldrich syndrome. The CDR3 here is CSVVDRGREETQYF. For the CDR3, the DNA is TGCAGCGTCGTTGACAGGGGAAGGGAGGAGACCCAGTACTTC.